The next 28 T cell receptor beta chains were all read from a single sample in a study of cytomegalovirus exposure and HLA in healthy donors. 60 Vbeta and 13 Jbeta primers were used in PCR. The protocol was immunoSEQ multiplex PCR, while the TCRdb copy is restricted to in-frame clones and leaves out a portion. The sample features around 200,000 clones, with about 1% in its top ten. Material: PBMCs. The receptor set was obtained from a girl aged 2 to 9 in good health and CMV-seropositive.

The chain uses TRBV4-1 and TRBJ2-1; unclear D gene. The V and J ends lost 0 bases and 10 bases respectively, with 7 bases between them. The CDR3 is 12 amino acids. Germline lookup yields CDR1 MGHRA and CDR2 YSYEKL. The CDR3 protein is CASSQDFGEQFF. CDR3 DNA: TGCGCCAGCAGCCAAGATTTCGGGGAGCAGTTCTTC.

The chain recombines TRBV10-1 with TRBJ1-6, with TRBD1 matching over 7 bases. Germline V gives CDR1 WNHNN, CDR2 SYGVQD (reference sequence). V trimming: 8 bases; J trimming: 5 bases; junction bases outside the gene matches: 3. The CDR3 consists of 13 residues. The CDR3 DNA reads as TGCGCCAGCCGGGACAGAGATAATTCACCCCTCCACTTT. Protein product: CASRDRDNSPLHF.

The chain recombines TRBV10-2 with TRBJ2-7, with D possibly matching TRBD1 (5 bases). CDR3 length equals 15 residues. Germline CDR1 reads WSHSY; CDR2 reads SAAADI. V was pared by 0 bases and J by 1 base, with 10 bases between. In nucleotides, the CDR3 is TGCGCCAGCAGTGAGTCGGGGCAGGGATCCTACGAGCAGTACTTC. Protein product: CASSESGQGSYEQYF.

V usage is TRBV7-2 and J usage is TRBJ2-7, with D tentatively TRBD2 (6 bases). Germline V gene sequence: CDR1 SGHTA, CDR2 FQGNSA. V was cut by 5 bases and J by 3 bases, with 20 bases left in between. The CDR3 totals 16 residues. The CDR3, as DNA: TGTGCCAGCAGCCGGTGGGCGGGAAGGTATCTCTACGAGCAGTACTTC. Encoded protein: CASSRWAGRYLYEQYF. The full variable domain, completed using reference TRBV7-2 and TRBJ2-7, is GAGVSQSPSNKVTEKGKDVELRCDPISGHTALYWYRQSLGQGLEFLIYFQGNSAPDKSGLPSDRFSAERTGGSVSTLTIQRTQQEDSAVYLCASSRWAGRYLYEQYFGPGTRLTVT.

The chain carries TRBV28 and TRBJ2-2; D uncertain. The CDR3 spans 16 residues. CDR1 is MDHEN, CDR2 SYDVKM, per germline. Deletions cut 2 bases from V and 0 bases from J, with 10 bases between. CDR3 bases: TGTGCCAGCAGTTTAATAAGCTACTCGAACACCGGGGAGCTGTTTTTT. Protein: CASSLISYSNTGELFF.

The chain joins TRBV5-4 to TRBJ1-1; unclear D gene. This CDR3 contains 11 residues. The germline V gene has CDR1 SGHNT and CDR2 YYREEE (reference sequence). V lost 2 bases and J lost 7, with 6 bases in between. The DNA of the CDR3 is TGTGCCAGCAGCTTACGGGGTGAAGCTTTCTTT. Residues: CASSLRGEAFF.

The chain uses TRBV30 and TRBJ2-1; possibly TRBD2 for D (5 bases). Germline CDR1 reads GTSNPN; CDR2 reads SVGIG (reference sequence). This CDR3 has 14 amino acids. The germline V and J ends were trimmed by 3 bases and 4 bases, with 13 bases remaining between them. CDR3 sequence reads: CAWRTGRLYNEQFF. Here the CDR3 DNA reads TGTGCCTGGAGAACCGGACGACTATACAATGAGCAGTTCTTC.

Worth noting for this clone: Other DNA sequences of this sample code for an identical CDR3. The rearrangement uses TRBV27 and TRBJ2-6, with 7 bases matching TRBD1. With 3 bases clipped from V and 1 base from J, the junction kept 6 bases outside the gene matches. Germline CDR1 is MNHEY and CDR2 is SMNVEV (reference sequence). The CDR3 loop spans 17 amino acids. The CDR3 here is CASSLEQGSSGANVLTF. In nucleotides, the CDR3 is TGTGCCAGCAGTTTGGAACAGGGGAGTTCTGGGGCCAACGTCCTGACTTTC.

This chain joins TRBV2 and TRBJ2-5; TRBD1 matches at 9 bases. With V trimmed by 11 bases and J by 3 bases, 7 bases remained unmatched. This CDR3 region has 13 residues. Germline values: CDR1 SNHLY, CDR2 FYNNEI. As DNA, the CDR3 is TGTGCCGGAAACCGGGACAGGGAAGAGACCCAGTACTTC. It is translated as CAGNRDREETQYF.

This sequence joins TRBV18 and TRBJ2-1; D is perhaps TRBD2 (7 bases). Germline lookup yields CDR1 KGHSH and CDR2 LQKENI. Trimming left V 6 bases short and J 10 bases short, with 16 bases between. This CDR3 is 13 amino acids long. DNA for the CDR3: TGTGCCAGCTCCCCCACGGGGGGCACCGAGCAGTTCTTC. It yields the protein CASSPTGGTEQFF.

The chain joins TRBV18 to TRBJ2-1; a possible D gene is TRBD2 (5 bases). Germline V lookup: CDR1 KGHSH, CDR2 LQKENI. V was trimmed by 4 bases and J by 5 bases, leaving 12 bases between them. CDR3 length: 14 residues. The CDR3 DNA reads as TGTGCCAGCTCACAGGCGGGCACTGACAATGAGCAGTTCTTC. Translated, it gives CASSQAGTDNEQFF.

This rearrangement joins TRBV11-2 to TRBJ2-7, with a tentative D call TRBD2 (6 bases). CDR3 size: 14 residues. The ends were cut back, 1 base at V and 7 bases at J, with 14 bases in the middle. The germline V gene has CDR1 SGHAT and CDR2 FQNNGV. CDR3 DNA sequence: TGTGCCAGCAGCTTAGCCCCTCTAGCGCGTGAGCAGTACTTC. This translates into CASSLAPLAREQYF. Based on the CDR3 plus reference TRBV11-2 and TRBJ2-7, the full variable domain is EAGVAQSPRYKIIEKRQSVAFWCNPISGHATLYWYQQILGQGPKLLIQFQNNGVVDDSQLPKDRFSAERLKGVDSTLKIQPAKLEDSAVYLCASSLAPLAREQYFGPGTRLTVT.

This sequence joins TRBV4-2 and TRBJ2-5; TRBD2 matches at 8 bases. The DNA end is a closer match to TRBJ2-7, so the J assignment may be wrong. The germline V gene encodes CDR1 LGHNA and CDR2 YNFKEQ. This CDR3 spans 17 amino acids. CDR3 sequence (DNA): TGTGCCAGCAGCCAAGATACGGCGGGAGGAGGTTCCCACGAGCAGTACTTC. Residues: CASSQDTAGGGSHEQYF.

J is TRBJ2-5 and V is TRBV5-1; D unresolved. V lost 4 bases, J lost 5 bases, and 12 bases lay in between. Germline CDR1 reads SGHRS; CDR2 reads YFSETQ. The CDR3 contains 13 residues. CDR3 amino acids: CASSVELSETQYF. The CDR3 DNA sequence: TGCGCCAGCAGCGTGGAGCTTTCGGAGACCCAGTACTTC. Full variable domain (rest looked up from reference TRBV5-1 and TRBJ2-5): KAGVTQTPRYLIKTRGQQVTLSCSPISGHRSVSWYQQTPGQGLQFLFEYFSETQRNKGNFPGRFSGRQFSNSRSEMNVSTLELGDSALYLCASSVELSETQYFGPGTRLLVL.

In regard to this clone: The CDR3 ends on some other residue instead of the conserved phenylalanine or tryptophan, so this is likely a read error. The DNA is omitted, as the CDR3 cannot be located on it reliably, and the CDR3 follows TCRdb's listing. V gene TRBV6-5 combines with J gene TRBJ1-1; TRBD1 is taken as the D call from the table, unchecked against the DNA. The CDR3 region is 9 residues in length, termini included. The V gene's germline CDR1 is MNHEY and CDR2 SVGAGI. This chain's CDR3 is CASSTWTGR.

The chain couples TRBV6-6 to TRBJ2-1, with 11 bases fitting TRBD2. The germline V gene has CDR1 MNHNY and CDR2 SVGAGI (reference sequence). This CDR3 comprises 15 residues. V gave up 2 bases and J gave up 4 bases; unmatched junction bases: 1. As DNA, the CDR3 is TGTGCCAGCAGTTACGGGACTAGCGGTTACAATGAGCAGTTCTTC. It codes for CASSYGTSGYNEQFF.

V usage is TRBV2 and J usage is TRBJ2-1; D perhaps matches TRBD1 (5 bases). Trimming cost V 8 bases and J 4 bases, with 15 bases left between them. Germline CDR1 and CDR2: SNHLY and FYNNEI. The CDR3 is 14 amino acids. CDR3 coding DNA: TGTGCCAGCTCCGGGTTTAGGGGATACAATGAGCAGTTCTTC. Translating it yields CASSGFRGYNEQFF. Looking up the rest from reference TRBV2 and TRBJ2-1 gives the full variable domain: EPEVTQTPSHQVTQMGQEVILRCVPISNHLYFYWYRQILGQKVEFLVSFYNNEISEKSEIFDDQFSVERPDGSNFTLKIRSTKLEDSAMYFCASSGFRGYNEQFFGPGTRLTVL.

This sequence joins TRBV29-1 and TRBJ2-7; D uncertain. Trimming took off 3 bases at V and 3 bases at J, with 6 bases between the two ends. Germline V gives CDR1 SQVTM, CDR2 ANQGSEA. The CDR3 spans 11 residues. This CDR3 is CSVDSGYEQYF. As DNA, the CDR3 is TGCAGCGTTGATTCGGGCTACGAGCAGTACTTC.

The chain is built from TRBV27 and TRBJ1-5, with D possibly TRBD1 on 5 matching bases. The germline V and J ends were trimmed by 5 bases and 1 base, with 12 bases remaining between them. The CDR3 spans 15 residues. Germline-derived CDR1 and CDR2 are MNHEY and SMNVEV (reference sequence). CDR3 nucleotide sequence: TGTGCCAGCAGTGCACAGGAACGGAGCAATCAGCCCCAGCATTTT. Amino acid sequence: CASSAQERSNQPQHF.

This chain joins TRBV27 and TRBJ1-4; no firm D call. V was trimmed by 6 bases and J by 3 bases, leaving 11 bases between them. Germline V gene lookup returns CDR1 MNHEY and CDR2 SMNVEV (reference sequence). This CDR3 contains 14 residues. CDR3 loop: CASSISRSNEKLFF. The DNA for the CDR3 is TGTGCCAGCAGCATCTCACGGTCTAATGAAAAACTGTTTTTT.

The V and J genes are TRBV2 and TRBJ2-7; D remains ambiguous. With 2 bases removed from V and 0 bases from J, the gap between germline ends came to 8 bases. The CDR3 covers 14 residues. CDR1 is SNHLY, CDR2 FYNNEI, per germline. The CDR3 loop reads CASSEYSLSYEQYF. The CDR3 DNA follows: TGTGCCAGCAGTGAATACAGCCTCTCCTACGAGCAGTACTTC.

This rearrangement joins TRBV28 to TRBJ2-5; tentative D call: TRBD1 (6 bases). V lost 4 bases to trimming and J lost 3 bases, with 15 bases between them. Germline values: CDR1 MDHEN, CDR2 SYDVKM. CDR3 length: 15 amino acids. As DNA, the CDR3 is TGTGCCAGCAGTTCGGCCACCGGGACAAAAGAGACCCAGTACTTC. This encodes CASSSATGTKETQYF.

The CDR3 reads CASSVQEHYEQYF. The CDR3, as DNA: TGTGCCAGCAGTGTGCAAGAGCACTACGAGCAGTACTTC. The J gene is TRBJ2-7, the V gene TRBV6-5; D not certain. Germline assignment: CDR1 MNHEY and CDR2 SVGAGI. The CDR3 sequence is 13 residues long. Trimming pared 5 bases from V and 3 bases from J, leaving 11 bases between.

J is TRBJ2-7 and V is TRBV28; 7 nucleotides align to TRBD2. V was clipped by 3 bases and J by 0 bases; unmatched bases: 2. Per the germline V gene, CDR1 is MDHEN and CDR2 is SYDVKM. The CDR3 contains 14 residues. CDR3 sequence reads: CASSLIAGSYEQYF. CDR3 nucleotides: TGTGCCAGCAGTTTGATAGCGGGCTCCTACGAGCAGTACTTC.

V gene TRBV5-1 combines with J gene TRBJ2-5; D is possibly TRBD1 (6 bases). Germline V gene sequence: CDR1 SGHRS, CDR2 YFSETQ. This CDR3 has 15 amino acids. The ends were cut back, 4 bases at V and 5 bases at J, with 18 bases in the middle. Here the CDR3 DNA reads TGCGCCAGCAGCCCCGGGGCAGGGGTTTGGGAGACCCAGTACTTC. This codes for CASSPGAGVWETQYF.

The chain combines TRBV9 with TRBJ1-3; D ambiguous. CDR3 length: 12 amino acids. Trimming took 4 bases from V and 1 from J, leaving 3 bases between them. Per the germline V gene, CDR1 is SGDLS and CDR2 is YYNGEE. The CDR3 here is CASSRSGNTIYF. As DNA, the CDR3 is TGTGCCAGCAGCCGGTCTGGAAACACCATATATTTT.

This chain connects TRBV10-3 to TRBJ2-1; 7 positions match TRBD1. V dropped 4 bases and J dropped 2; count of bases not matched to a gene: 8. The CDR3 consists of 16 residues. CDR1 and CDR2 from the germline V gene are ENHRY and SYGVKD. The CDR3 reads CAISGPGQSAYNEQFF. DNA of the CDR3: TGTGCCATCAGTGGCCCGGGACAGTCGGCCTACAATGAGCAGTTCTTC.

The CDR3 DNA sequence: TGTGCCAGCATCGGTCCGGGACTAACCACAGATACGCAGTATTTT. It encodes CASIGPGLTTDTQYF. The genes are TRBV28 and TRBJ2-3, with 7 bases fitting TRBD2. V lost 7 bases, J lost 2 bases, and 9 bases stayed unmatched. The CDR3 covers 15 residues. CDR1 and CDR2 (germline): MDHEN, SYDVKM.